This T cell receptor (beta chain) originates from a study of cytomegalovirus exposure and HLA in healthy donors. Findings and limits, study-wide: TCR association rates varied by HLA locus in a later analysis, with DRB1 highest and HLA-C lowest. Some V segments, including TRBV6-2 and TRBV6-3, were excluded as indistinguishable. High specificity and sensitivity for cytomegalovirus status were reported for the classifier.

For this clone: Its antigen is unidentified.

The germline CDR1 and CDR2 sequences are SGHNT and YYREEE (reference sequence). There are 17 residues in the CDR3. J was trimmed by 6 bases and V by 4 bases; bases with no gene match: 15. PCR employed 60 Vbeta and 13 Jbeta primers. Libraries were prepared by immunoSEQ multiplex PCR; TCRdb keeps only in-frame clonotypes and omits some of them. The sample carries about 160,000 clones, more than 70% recorded once. The rearrangement joins TRBV5-4 to TRBJ2-1; 8 bases match TRBD2. The sample taken for sequencing was PBMCs. The clonotype was recovered from a male donor in good health and CMV-seropositive. CDR3: CASSPGGGTSGRNEQFF. The DNA for the CDR3 is TGTGCCAGCAGCCCTGGGGGGGGGACTAGTGGGCGCAATGAGCAGTTCTTC.